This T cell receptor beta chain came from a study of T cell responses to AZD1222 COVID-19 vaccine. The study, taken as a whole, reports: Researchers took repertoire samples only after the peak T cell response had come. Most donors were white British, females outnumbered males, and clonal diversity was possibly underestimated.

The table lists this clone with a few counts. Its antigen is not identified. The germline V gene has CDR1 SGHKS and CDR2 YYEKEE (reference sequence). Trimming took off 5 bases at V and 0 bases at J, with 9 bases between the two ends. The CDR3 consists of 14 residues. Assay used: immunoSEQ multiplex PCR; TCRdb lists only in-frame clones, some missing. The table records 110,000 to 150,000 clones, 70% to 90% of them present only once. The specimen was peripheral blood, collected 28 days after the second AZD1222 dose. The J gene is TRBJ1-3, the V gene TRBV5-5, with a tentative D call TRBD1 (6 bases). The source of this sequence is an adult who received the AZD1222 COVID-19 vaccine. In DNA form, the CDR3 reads TGTGCCAGCAGGCAGGGGTACTCTGGAAACACCATATATTTT. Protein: CASRQGYSGNTIYF.